What follows are 27 T cell receptor beta chains derived from one specimen sequenced in a study of monozygotic twins with inflammatory bowel disease. TCRdb reprocessed the 5' RACE reads and keeps a single row for each CDR3 protein, giving no DNA. This repertoire comprises approximately 400,000 distinct CDR3 sequences; its ten largest clones make up just over 2.5%. Sequenced sample: blood. The receptors shown here come from a human donor with ulcerative colitis or Crohn's disease, or a healthy co-twin of an affected twin (not recorded which).

J is TRBJ2-5 and V is TRBV20-1; as DNA is missing, the TRBD1 call by TCRdb cannot be tested. Germline V gives CDR1 DFQATT, CDR2 SNEGSKA (reference sequence). The CDR3 has 13 residues. The chain's CDR3 is CSARSRTLSSQYF.

The chain has TRBV15 and TRBJ2-7; lacking DNA, the TRBD1 call made by TCRdb goes unchecked. Germline V lookup: CDR1 LNHNV, CDR2 YYDKDF (reference sequence). The CDR3 loop spans 18 amino acids. CDR3 protein: CATSSPNHWGGKTYEQYF.

The chain uses TRBV12-3 or TRBV12-4 and TRBJ2-7; absent DNA, TCRdb's TRBD2 call cannot be checked. The CDR3 consists of 16 residues. This CDR3 is CASSLLLTSASYEQYF.

The chain has TRBV5-1 and TRBJ1-1; there is no DNA to check the TCRdb D call of TRBD1. Per germline, CDR1 SGHRS and CDR2 YFSETQ. This CDR3 is 14 amino acids long. The CDR3 protein is CASSLGVSGTEAFF.

The chain has TRBV9 and TRBJ2-3; TCRdb's D call, TRBD1, is unchecked because there is no DNA. Germline assignment: CDR1 SGDLS and CDR2 YYNGEE. The CDR3 runs 15 residues. CDR3 region: CASSATGGGGDTQYF.

V is TRBV5-1 and J is TRBJ2-3; the D call of TRBD1 rests on TCRdb alone, since no DNA is present to check it. From germline, CDR1 is SGHRS and CDR2 YFSETQ. The CDR3 runs 15 residues. This chain's CDR3 is CASSLAPGEADTQYF.

CDR3 protein: CSAGQSGNTIYF. The chain joins TRBV20-1 to TRBJ1-3. Germline V CDR1 and CDR2: DFQATT, SNEGSKA (reference sequence). This CDR3 is built from 12 residues.

The rearrangement joins TRBV6-2 or TRBV6-3 to TRBJ1-1; TCRdb selects TRBD1, and the lack of DNA leaves this call unchecked. Looked up from germline, CDR1 is MNHEY and CDR2 is SVGEGT. The length of the CDR3 is 18 residues. The CDR3 sequence: CASSSPRDREVERTEAFF.

The V call is TRBV20-1, the J call TRBJ1-1; TCRdb returns TRBD1, unconfirmable since there is no DNA. Germline loops: CDR1 DFQATT, CDR2 SNEGSKA (reference sequence). The CDR3 is 15 residues long. The chain's CDR3 is CSAWRTGTPNTEAFF.

The chain carries TRBV7-9 and TRBJ1-2. The CDR3 totals 13 residues. The germline gives CDR1 SEHNR, CDR2 FQNEAQ (reference sequence). The CDR3 reads CASSPTTGYGYTF.

The chain couples TRBV5-5 to TRBJ2-6; TCRdb's assignment of TRBD1 cannot be checked, as there is no DNA. The CDR3 has 18 residues. CDR1 and CDR2 (germline): SGHKS, YYEKEE (reference sequence). The CDR3 spells CASSLSSGQYSGANVLTF. The variable domain in full, with the rest retrieved from reference TRBV5-5 and TRBJ2-6, is DAGVTQSPTHLIKTRGQQVTLRCSPISGHKSVSWYQQVLGQGPQFIFQYYEKEERGRGNFPDRFSARQFPNYSSELNVNALLLGDSALYLCASSLSSGQYSGANVLTFGAGSRLTVL.

This chain joins TRBV19 and TRBJ1-1; the TCRdb D gene call, TRBD1, has no DNA to confirm it. The CDR3 has 14 amino acids. The V gene's germline CDR1 is LNHDA and CDR2 SQIVND (reference sequence). CDR3 residues: CASSMTGGRAEAFF.

The V call is TRBV12-3 or TRBV12-4, the J call TRBJ2-2; the TCRdb call, TRBD1, lacks DNA for checking. The length of the CDR3 is 15 residues. The CDR3: CASTLTGVDTGELFF.

This chain links TRBV4-3 with TRBJ2-3; TCRdb's assignment of TRBD2 cannot be checked, as there is no DNA. The CDR3 is 17 amino acids. Germline CDR1 LGHNA, CDR2 YSLEER. CDR3 sequence: CASSQGRDPLGTDTQYF.

The chain joins TRBV5-1 to TRBJ2-2; checking the TCRdb D call of TRBD2 is not possible without DNA. Germline V CDR1 and CDR2: SGHRS, YFSETQ. The CDR3 runs to 16 residues. The CDR3 is CASTPRRGSNTGELFF.

The rearrangement joins TRBV14 to TRBJ1-1. The CDR3 is 12 amino acids. Germline V gene sequence: CDR1 SGHDN, CDR2 FVKESK. The CDR3 is CASSQDRVSAFF.

The V gene is TRBV4-1, the J gene TRBJ1-1; TCRdb reports TRBD1, a call that lacks DNA to check it against. Germline CDR1 MGHRA, CDR2 YSYEKL. The CDR3 covers 14 residues. The CDR3 loop reads CASSLDRGLAEAFF.

J is TRBJ1-1 and V is TRBV12-3 or TRBV12-4; TCRdb's D gene call, TRBD1, goes unchecked for lack of DNA. The CDR3 totals 15 residues. The CDR3 spells CASSFVRGGTPEAFF.

V usage is TRBV15 and J usage is TRBJ1-5; the TCRdb call, TRBD1, lacks DNA for checking. The germline V gene encodes CDR1 LNHNV and CDR2 YYDKDF (reference sequence). The CDR3 sequence is 16 residues long. The chain's CDR3 is CATSTRGSESNQPQHF.

V is TRBV11-3 and J is TRBJ2-2. The CDR3 length is 14 residues. Germline values: CDR1 SGHNT, CDR2 YENEEA. The CDR3 loop reads CASSLAVHRGELFF.

The chain employs TRBV20-1 and TRBJ1-2. Germline-derived CDR1 and CDR2 are DFQATT and SNEGSKA (reference sequence). The CDR3 is 13 residues long. CDR3 in amino acids: CSAPEGGNYGYTF.

The V call is TRBV5-4, the J call TRBJ2-4; TCRdb lists TRBD1, though no DNA is available to test this call. From germline, CDR1 is SGHNT and CDR2 YYREEE (reference sequence). The CDR3 sequence is 13 residues long. CDR3: CASSPGTKNIQYF.

The genes are TRBV12-3 or TRBV12-4 and TRBJ1-4; the TCRdb call, TRBD1, lacks DNA for checking. The CDR3 extends over 16 amino acids. The CDR3 region is CASSRQGWGTNEKLFF.

The chain carries TRBV29-1 and TRBJ2-7; the D call from TCRdb, TRBD1, cannot be confirmed without DNA. CDR3 size: 13 residues. Germline V gene data show CDR1 as SQVTM and CDR2 as ANQGSEA. The CDR3 is CSAAGTGNYEQYF.

The chain carries TRBV20-1 and TRBJ1-1. This CDR3 spans 13 amino acids. Germline V lookup: CDR1 DFQATT, CDR2 SNEGSKA (reference sequence). CDR3: CSARGDMNTEAFF.

The CDR3 is CSASFQGARGENTEAFF. The chain links TRBV20-1 to TRBJ1-1; there is no DNA to check the TCRdb D call of TRBD1. The V gene's germline CDR1 is DFQATT and CDR2 SNEGSKA (reference sequence). This CDR3 is built from 17 residues.

This sequence joins TRBV30 and TRBJ2-7; TCRdb's D call, TRBD1, is unchecked because there is no DNA. CDR1 is GTSNPN and CDR2 is SVGIG in the germline V gene (reference sequence). CDR3 length equals 13 residues. The CDR3: CAGDQGGLYEQYF.